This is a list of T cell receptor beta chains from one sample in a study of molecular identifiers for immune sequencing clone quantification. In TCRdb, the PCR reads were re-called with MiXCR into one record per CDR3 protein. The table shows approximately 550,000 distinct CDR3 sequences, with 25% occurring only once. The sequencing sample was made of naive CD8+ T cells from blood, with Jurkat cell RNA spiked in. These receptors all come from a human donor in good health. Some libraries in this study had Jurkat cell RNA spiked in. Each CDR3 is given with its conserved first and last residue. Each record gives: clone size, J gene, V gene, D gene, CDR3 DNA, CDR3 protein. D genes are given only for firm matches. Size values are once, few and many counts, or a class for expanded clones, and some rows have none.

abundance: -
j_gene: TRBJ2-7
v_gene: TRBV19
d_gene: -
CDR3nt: TGTGCCAGTAGTATACGAAGTACCTACGGGCAGTACTTC
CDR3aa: CASSIRSTYGQYF

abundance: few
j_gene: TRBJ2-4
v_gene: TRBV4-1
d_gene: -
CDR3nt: TGCGCCAGCAGCGCTAGAAACATTCAGTACTTC
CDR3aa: CASSARNIQYF

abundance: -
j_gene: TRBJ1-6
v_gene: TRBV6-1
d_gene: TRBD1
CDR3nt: TGTGCCAGCAGTTCCACAGGGGGTGGCAATTCACCCCTCCACTTT
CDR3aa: CASSSTGGGNSPLHF

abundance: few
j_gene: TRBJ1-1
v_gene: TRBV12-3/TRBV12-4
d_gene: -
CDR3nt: TGTGCCAGCACCGATTCGGGGAGTGAAGCTTTCTTT
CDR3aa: CASTDSGSEAFF

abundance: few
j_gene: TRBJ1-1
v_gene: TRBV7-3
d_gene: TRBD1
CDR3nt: TGTGCCAGCAGTAATACCCCCCAGGGACAGGGGAACACTGAAGCTTTCTTT
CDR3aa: CASSNTPQGQGNTEAFF

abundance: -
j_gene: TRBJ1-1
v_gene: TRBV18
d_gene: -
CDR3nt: TGTGCCAGCTCACCATATAGGGGGGGCACGGGGAACACTGAAGCTTTCTTT
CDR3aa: CASSPYRGGTGNTEAFF

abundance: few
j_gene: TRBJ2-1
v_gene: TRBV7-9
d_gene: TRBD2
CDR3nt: TGTGCCAGCAGCTCCTCTAGCGGGAATTACAATGAGCAGTTCTTC
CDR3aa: CASSSSSGNYNEQFF

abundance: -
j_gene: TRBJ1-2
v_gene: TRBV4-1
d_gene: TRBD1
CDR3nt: TGCGCCAGCAGCCAAGAGTGGACAGGTGGAGGTGGCTACACCTTC
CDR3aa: CASSQEWTGGGGYTF

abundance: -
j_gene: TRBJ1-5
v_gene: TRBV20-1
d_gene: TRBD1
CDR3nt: TGCAGTGCTGCGGGACAGGGTTATCAGCCCCAGCATTTT
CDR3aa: CSAAGQGYQPQHF

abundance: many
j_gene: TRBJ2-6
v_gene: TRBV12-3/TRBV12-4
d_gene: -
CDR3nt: TGTGCCAGCAGTTTATTAGGAGAGTACGGGGCCAACGTCCTGACTTTC
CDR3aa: CASSLLGEYGANVLTF

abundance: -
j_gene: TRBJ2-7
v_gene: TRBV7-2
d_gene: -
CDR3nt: TGTGCCAGCAGCTTAGGCCTCCAAGGGTGGGTCTCCTACGAGCAGTACTTC
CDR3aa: CASSLGLQGWVSYEQYF

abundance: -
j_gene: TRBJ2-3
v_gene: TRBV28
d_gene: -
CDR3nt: TGTGCCAGCAGTCCCCCATTGGACTACATCACAGATACGCAGTGTTTT
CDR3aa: CASSPPLDYITDTQCF

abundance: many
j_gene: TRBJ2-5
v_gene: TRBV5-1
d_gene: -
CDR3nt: TGCGCCAGCAGCTTGACTGGATCCGGGGGAGAGACCCAGTACTTC
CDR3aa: CASSLTGSGGETQYF

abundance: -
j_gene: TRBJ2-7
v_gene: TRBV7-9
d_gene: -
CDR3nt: TGTGCCAGCAGCACTAGAACCTACGAGCAGTACTTC
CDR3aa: CASSTRTYEQYF

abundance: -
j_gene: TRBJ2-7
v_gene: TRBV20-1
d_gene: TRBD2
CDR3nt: TGCAGTGCTAGAGAGGGGACTAGCGGGATCTACGAGCAGTACTTC
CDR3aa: CSAREGTSGIYEQYF

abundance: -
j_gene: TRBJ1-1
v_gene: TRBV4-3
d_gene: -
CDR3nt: TGCTCCAGCAGCCCGGAAGCTTTCTTT
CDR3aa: CSSSPEAFF

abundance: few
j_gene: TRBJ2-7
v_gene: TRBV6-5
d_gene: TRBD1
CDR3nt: TGTGCCAGCAGTTACTCTCTCAGGGGGAGCTACGAGCAGTACTTC
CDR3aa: CASSYSLRGSYEQYF

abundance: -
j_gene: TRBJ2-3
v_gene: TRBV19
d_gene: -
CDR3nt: TGTGCCAGTAGTCCCCTTCGGGAGATACCAGATACGCAGTATTTT
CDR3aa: CASSPLREIPDTQYF

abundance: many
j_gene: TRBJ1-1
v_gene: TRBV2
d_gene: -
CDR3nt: TGTGCCAGCAGGAACATGCCCGAAGCTTTCTTT
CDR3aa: CASRNMPEAFF

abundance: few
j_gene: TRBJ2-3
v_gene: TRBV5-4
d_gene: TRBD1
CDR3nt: TGTGCCAGCAGCTGGTGGGACAGCAGATCAGATACGCAGTATTTT
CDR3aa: CASSWWDSRSDTQYF

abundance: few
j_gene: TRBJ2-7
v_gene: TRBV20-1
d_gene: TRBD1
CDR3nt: TGCAGTGCTAGGGAAACGGACAGGTTCGACGAGCAGTACTTC
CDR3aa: CSARETDRFDEQYF

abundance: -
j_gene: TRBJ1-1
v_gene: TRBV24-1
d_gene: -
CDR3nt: TGTGCCACCAGTGACAGGGATGGTGAAGCTTTCTTT
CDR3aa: CATSDRDGEAFF

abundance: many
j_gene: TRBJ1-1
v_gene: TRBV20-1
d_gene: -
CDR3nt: TGCAGTGCTCGACGCGGGACTTACACTGAAGCTTTCTTT
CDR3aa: CSARRGTYTEAFF

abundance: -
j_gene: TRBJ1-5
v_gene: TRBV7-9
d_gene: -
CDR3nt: TGTGCCAGCAGTTTGGATATGCAGCCCCAGCATTTT
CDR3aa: CASSLDMQPQHF

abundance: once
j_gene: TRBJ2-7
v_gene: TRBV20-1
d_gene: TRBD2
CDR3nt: TGCAGTGCTGCTGCTAGCGGATACTCCTACGAGCAGTACTTC
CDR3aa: CSAAASGYSYEQYF

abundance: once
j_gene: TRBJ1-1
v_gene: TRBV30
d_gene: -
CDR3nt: TGTGCCTGGAACCCCACACGGAACACTGAAGCTTTCTTT
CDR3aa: CAWNPTRNTEAFF

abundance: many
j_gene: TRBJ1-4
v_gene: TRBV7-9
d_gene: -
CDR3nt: TGTGCCAGCAGCTTAGCGCCTATTCAGGGCCCGGTTCTGTTTTTT
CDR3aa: CASSLAPIQGPVLFF

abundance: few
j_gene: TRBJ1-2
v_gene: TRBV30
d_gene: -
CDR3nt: TGTGCCTGGAGTGTAAGCCATTTAGCTAACTATGGCTACACCTTC
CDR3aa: CAWSVSHLANYGYTF

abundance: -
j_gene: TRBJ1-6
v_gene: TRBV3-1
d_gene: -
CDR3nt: TGTGCCAGCAGCCACCCCCGAGCGGGGGGAGTTGATTCACCCCTCCACTTT
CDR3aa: CASSHPRAGGVDSPLHF

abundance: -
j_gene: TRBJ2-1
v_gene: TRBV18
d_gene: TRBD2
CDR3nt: TGTGCCAGCTCAGAAACCAGTTCGTCTAGCGGGGCGGACAATGAGCAGTTCTTC
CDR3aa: CASSETSSSSGADNEQFF

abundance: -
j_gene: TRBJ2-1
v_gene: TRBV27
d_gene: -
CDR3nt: TGTGCCAGCAGTTCTTCAGCGGAGAATGAGCAGTTCTTC
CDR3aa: CASSSSAENEQFF

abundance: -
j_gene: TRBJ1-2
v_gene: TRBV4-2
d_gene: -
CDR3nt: TGTGCCAGCAGCCAGGAAACAGGGTTAGGCTATTGCTACACCTTC
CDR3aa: CASSQETGLGYCYTF

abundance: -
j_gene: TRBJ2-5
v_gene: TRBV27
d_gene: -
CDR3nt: TGTGCCAGCAGTTTATACGGACCCCAAGAGACCCAGTACTTC
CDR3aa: CASSLYGPQETQYF

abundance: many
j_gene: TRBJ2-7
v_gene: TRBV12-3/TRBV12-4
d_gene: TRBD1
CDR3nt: TGTGCCAGCAGTACTTACAGGGGTAACGAGCAGTACTTC
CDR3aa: CASSTYRGNEQYF

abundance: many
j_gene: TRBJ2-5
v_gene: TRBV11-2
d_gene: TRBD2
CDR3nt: TGTGCCAGCAGCTATGGGACTAGCGGACAAGAGACCCAGTACTTC
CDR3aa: CASSYGTSGQETQYF

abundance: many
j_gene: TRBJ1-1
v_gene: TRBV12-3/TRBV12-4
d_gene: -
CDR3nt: TGTGCCAGCAGCCTTACGATGAACACTGAAGCTTTCTTT
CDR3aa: CASSLTMNTEAFF

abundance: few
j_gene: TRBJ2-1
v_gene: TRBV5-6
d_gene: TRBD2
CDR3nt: TGTGCCAGCAGCGGCTTGGGGGGCCCAGCAGGAAGCGGGAGGAACGATGAGCAGTTCTTC
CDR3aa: CASSGLGGPAGSGRNDEQFF

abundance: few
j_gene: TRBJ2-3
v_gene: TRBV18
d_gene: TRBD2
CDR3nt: TGTGCCAGCTCACCACCGCTAGCGGGCACAGATACGCAGTATTTT
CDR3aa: CASSPPLAGTDTQYF

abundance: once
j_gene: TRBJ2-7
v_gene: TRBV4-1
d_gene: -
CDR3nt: TGCGCCAGCAGCCCATTGGCGAACTCGGTCTACGAGCAGTACTTC
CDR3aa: CASSPLANSVYEQYF

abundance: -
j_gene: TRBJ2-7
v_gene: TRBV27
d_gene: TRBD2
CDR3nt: TGTGCCAGCAGTTTAGCAGCGGGAGCCCACGAGCAGTACTTC
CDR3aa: CASSLAAGAHEQYF

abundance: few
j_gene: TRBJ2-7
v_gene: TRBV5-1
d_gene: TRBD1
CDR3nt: TGCGCCAGCAGCATGGGACAGGGCTACGAGCAGTACTTC
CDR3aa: CASSMGQGYEQYF

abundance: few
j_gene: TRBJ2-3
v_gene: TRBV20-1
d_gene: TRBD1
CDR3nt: TGCAGTGTCATTAACGGGACAGGGTTTTCAGATACGCAGTATTTT
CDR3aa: CSVINGTGFSDTQYF

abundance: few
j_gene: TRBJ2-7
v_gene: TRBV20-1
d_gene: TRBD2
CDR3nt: TGCAGTGCTGATAGGGTAGCGGGGTCCTACGAGCAGTACTTC
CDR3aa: CSADRVAGSYEQYF

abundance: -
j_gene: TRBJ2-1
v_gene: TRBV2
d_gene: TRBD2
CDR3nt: TGTGCCAGCTCAGCAGGCGGGGGGGCCTACAATGAGCAGTTCTTC
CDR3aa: CASSAGGGAYNEQFF

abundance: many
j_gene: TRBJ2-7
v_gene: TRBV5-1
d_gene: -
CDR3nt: TGCGCCAGCAGGCAATCTCCCGGGACCGAAGCAGGGGAGCAGTACTTC
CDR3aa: CASRQSPGTEAGEQYF

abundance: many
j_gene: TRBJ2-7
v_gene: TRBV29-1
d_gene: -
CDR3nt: TGCAGCGTACCCCCGGGACAAGGATTTTACGAGCAGTACTTC
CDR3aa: CSVPPGQGFYEQYF

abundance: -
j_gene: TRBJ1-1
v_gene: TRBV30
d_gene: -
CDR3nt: TGTGCCTGGGGTATACACGACAGGAACACTGAAGCTTTCTTT
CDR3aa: CAWGIHDRNTEAFF

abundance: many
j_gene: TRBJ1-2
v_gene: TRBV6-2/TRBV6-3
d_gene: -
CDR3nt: TGTGCCAGCAGTTTGCCAGGGCAATATGGCTACACCTTC
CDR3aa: CASSLPGQYGYTF

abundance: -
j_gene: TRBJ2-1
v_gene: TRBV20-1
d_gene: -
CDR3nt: TGCAGTGCTAGACCGCGGACGCGAGCGAATGAGCAGTTCTTC
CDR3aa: CSARPRTRANEQFF

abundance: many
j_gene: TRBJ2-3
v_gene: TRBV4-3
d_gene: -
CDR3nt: TGCGCCAGCAGCTTAGCAGGGGCTGTCACAGATACGCAGTATTTT
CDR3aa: CASSLAGAVTDTQYF

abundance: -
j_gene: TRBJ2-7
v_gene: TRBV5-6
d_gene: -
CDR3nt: TGTGCCAGCAAAGGGGTTGGGTACGAGCAGTACTTC
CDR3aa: CASKGVGYEQYF

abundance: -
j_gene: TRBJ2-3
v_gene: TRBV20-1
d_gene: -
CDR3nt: TGCAGTGCAAAGGACGTTCCCCAAGAGGATACGCAGTATTTT
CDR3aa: CSAKDVPQEDTQYF